The clone carrying this T cell receptor (beta chain) was detected ten times or more. RNA transcripts served as the template for amplifying TCR beta CDR3 regions. The TCR CDR3 was amplified in a first-round RT-PCR using the HTBI primer set. MiXCR, run by TCRdb on the multiplex PCR reads, gives a single entry per CDR3 protein. The sample carries more than 250,000 distinct CDR3 sequences, 13% to 15% recorded once. This specimen comes from a study of T cells in Graves' hyperthyroidism and ophthalmopathy. The length of the CDR3 is 14 residues. Germline assignment: CDR1 SGHRS and CDR2 YFSETQ. Trimming removed 4 bases at V and 6 bases at J, with 14 bases between.

The rearrangement uses TRBV5-1 and TRBJ2-1, with a weak D call TRBD2 (6 bases). Material: blood. The receptor's source is a woman aged 45-59 years with Graves' hyperthyroidism that later progressed to Graves' ophthalmopathy. The CDR3 sequence is CASSPGLPSNEQFF. The CDR3 bases are TGCGCCAGCAGCCCGGGACTTCCCTCCAATGAGCAGTTCTTC.